The clone carrying this T cell receptor beta chain was seen more than once but under ten times. Its cognate antigen is unknown. The record originates from a study of metastatic and nonmetastatic thyroid tumors. Across the study: The comparison covered peripheral blood and tumor or nodule tissue in malignant and benign thyroid patients. General study points: Reportedly, malignant thyroid tumors had significantly higher TCR beta diversity than benign nodules, in blood and tumor.

TCRdb re-called the PCR reads via MiXCR. In the table there are roughly 83,000 clones, just under 15% of which are singletons. Trimming took 0 bases from V and 10 from J, leaving 7 bases between them. CDR1 is MGHRA and CDR2 is YSYEKL in the germline V gene. This CDR3 contains 13 residues. Each patient went into thyroid surgery without having received any treatment. This chain joins TRBV4-1 and TRBJ1-6; D is unresolved. The sequenced sample was blood. This TCR derives from a female donor with papillary thyroid cancer or a benign thyroid nodule (not recorded which). Some clones in this sample may be carry-over from other donors' samples. The CDR3, as DNA: TGCGCCAGCAGCCAAGATCCGGTCTCACCCCTCCACTTT. This gives the protein CASSQDPVSPLHF.